In this sample, the clone carrying this T cell receptor beta chain turned up once. V was clipped by 3 bases and J by 7 bases, with 9 bases between them. The V gene's germline CDR1 is LNHNV and CDR2 YYDKDF (reference sequence). The CDR3 runs 13 residues. The sample originates from a study of blood T cell repertoires in COVID-19. Study context: Donors in the United States, Italy and Spain gave samples during acute or convalescent COVID-19. The cDNA or gDNA used as material had been derived from T cells, B-cell-depleted T cells, or PBMCs.

Per the original methods: Amplification with reference gene primers provided the estimates of nucleated cell counts. This table comes from immunoSEQ multiplex PCR, and its TCRdb copy is limited to in-frame clones, with some not included. V and J calls and clone size are given by that table; D and trimming were obtained from the DNA. The table has 120,000 to 150,000 clones, 75% to 90% seen once. This clonotype was obtained from a man aged 45 to 65 who had recovered from COVID-19. The chain recombines TRBV15 with TRBJ1-4, with D perhaps TRBD1 (6 bases). The sequenced material came from peripheral blood. The CDR3 region is CATSSQGSEKLFF. CDR3 nucleotide sequence: TGTGCCACCAGCAGTCAGGGGTCTGAAAAACTGTTTTTT.